The 14 T cell receptor beta chains in this list originate from one sample, sequenced in a study of shared clonotypes between healthy human individuals. Clones were sequenced by immunoSEQ multiplex PCR, and TCRdb holds only the in-frame ones, with some missing. This sample yields millions of clones, of which roughly 94% are seen a single time; more than 0.1% belongs to the top ten. What was sequenced was naive CD4+ T cells sorted from blood. Regarding subset: CD45RA+ positively selected. The receptor source for this set is a man between 18 and 29 years old in good health.

V usage is TRBV18 and J usage is TRBJ1-3; weak D call: TRBD1 (5 bases). CDR3 length: 14 amino acids. The V end was cut by 4 bases, the J end by 4 bases, with 11 bases between. The germline CDR1 and CDR2 sequences are KGHSH and LQKENI. CDR3 sequence (DNA): TGTGCCAGCTCACAGCAGGGAACAGGAAACACCATATATTTT. Protein sequence: CASSQQGTGNTIYF.

The V call is TRBV5-1, the J call TRBJ1-1; D ambiguous. The CDR3 consists of 15 residues. The ends were cut back, 0 bases at V and 1 base at J, with 10 bases in the middle. Germline V gives CDR1 SGHRS, CDR2 YFSETQ. The CDR3 loop is CASSLATSKNTEAFF. The CDR3 DNA sequence: TGCGCCAGCAGCTTGGCCACATCCAAGAACACTGAAGCTTTCTTT. The whole variable domain, filled in from reference TRBV5-1 and TRBJ1-1, reads KAGVTQTPRYLIKTRGQQVTLSCSPISGHRSVSWYQQTPGQGLQFLFEYFSETQRNKGNFPGRFSGRQFSNSRSEMNVSTLELGDSALYLCASSLATSKNTEAFFGQGTRLTVV.

This chain uses TRBV6-5 with TRBJ2-7; D perhaps matches TRBD1 (6 bases). The V end was cut by 6 bases, the J end by 12 bases, with 21 bases between. This CDR3 is 13 amino acids long. Germline CDR1 reads MNHEY; CDR2 reads SVGAGI. In nucleotides, the CDR3 is TGTGCCAGCAGCCCCGTGGACAGATACGTGCGGTACTTC. Encoded protein: CASSPVDRYVRYF.

Concerning this clone: The identical CDR3 is also encoded by other nucleotide sequences in the sample. The chain recombines TRBV18 with TRBJ2-7, with 8 bases lining up with TRBD1. V gave up 3 bases and J gave up 2 bases; unmatched junction bases: 3. The CDR3 sequence is 14 residues long. Looked up from germline, CDR1 is KGHSH and CDR2 is LQKENI. CDR3 loop: CASSPDRGTYEQYF. Written as DNA, the CDR3 is TGTGCCAGCTCACCCGACAGGGGAACCTACGAGCAGTACTTC.

This chain uses TRBV10-2 with TRBJ2-7, with D maybe TRBD2 (5 bases). In germline, CDR1 is WSHSY, CDR2 SAAADI. The CDR3 has 15 amino acids. The V end was cut by 5 bases, the J end by 1 base, with 15 bases between. This CDR3 is CASSLVPGSSYEQYF. The CDR3 region has the DNA TGCGCCAGCAGTCTTGTTCCGGGATCTTCCTACGAGCAGTACTTC.

This rearrangement joins TRBV7-9 to TRBJ2-6; no clear D gene. V lost 6 bases to trimming and J lost 0 bases, with 18 bases between them. Germline CDR1 reads SEHNR; CDR2 reads FQNEAQ (reference sequence). The CDR3 spans 18 residues. CDR3 in DNA: TGTGCCAGCAGTCCCCGGGCGGTTTTAAGCTCTGGGGCCAACGTCCTGACTTTC. Translating it yields CASSPRAVLSSGANVLTF.

The chain has TRBV7-9 and TRBJ1-6; maybe TRBD1 (6 bases). Germline V gene lookup returns CDR1 SEHNR and CDR2 FQNEAQ (reference sequence). The CDR3 extends over 17 amino acids. The V end lost 5 bases, the J end lost 6 bases, and 20 bases lay between the germline ends. For the CDR3, the DNA is TGTGCCAGCAGCCCCCGTGAGCCAGGGGCCTTTAATTCACCCCTCCACTTT. Its protein is CASSPREPGAFNSPLHF.

The gene calls are TRBV7-2 and TRBJ2-7, with a tentative D call TRBD2 (5 bases). Germline loops: CDR1 SGHTA, CDR2 FQGNSA. The CDR3 runs to 15 residues. The V and J ends lost 5 bases and 4 bases respectively, with 18 bases between them. The CDR3 region has the DNA TGTGCCAGCAGCGCCCGAAAGGCCGGGAAGTACGAGCAGTACTTC. It yields the protein CASSARKAGKYEQYF.

J is TRBJ2-1 and V is TRBV28, with D possibly being TRBD1 or TRBD2 (5 bases each). Per germline, CDR1 MDHEN and CDR2 SYDVKM. Between the trimmed V and J ends, which lost 6 bases and 7 bases, there was a span of 19 bases. The CDR3 has 15 amino acids. In nucleotides, the CDR3 is TGTGCCAGCAGCCCCGGGGCCACTCTCCGGAATGAGCAGTTCTTC. Its protein product is CASSPGATLRNEQFF.

The rearrangement joins TRBV5-1 to TRBJ2-3; D not resolved. V was cut by 3 bases and J by 0 bases, with 11 bases left in between. CDR3 length: 15 amino acids. Germline V gene sequence: CDR1 SGHRS, CDR2 YFSETQ. CDR3 protein: CASSYSMTSTDTQYF. DNA of the CDR3: TGCGCCAGCAGCTACTCCATGACCAGCACAGATACGCAGTATTTT.

There are a few counts of this clone. Other DNA sequences in this sample translate to the same CDR3. This rearrangement joins TRBV28 to TRBJ2-7; D call uncertain. The V and J ends lost 3 bases and 4 bases respectively, with 4 bases between them. The CDR3 totals 11 residues. Germline-derived CDR1 and CDR2 are MDHEN and SYDVKM. The CDR3 DNA follows: TGTGCCAGCAGTTTTAGGTACGAGCAGTACTTC. Residues: CASSFRYEQYF.

As regards this clone: The sample holds other DNA sequences that translate to the same CDR3. The J gene is TRBJ1-5, the V gene TRBV19; D is ambiguous. Per the germline V gene, CDR1 is LNHDA and CDR2 is SQIVND (reference sequence). V lost 3 bases and J 3 bases, leaving 6 bases between the germline ends. The CDR3 consists of 13 residues. The CDR3 DNA sequence: TGTGCCAGTAGTATTGAGTCCAATCAGCCCCAGCATTTT. As protein: CASSIESNQPQHF.

J is TRBJ2-7 and V is TRBV18; possibly TRBD1 for D (5 bases). Trimming pared 3 bases from V and 2 bases from J, leaving 14 bases between. Germline V gene data show CDR1 as KGHSH and CDR2 as LQKENI. The CDR3 extends over 15 amino acids. CDR3 bases: TGTGCCAGCTCACCGGGGCAGGTAACTGCCTACGAGCAGTACTTC. It yields the protein CASSPGQVTAYEQYF.

The gene calls are TRBV19 and TRBJ2-3, with D possibly being TRBD1 or TRBD2 (5 bases each). Trimming removed 6 bases at V and 2 bases at J, with 9 bases between. The CDR3 sequence is 13 residues long. CDR1 is LNHDA, CDR2 SQIVND, per germline (reference sequence). The DNA of the CDR3 is TGTGCCAGTAGCGGGGCACACACAGATACGCAGTATTTT. Amino acid sequence: CASSGAHTDTQYF.